A selection of T cell receptor beta chains follows, all from one sample in a study of cytomegalovirus exposure and HLA in healthy donors. Some clones are missing from TCRdb's copy, which holds only in-frame ones; the method was immunoSEQ multiplex PCR. The table records under 140,000 clones, 70% to 90% of them present only once. Sequencing was performed on PBMCs. The receptors derive from a woman aged 30 to 39 in good health and CMV-seropositive. Both conserved end residues are trimmed from each CDR3. Fields, in order: V gene, J gene, CDR3 protein.

>TRBV4-3|TRBJ2-1
ASSQELAKYNEQF
>TRBV30|TRBJ1-1
AWRADTEAF
>TRBV18|TRBJ1-5
ASSPPALQGEGSGGQPQH
>TRBV28|TRBJ1-4
ASSLFPVWTGFNEKLF
>TRBV30|TRBJ2-5
AWSTARTSGWETQY
>TRBV9|TRBJ1-2
ASSYLHTGHYT
>TRBV5-4|TRBJ1-3
ASSSTGSGNTIY
>TRBV4-3|TRBJ2-1
ASSQGGGWGEQF
>TRBV6-5|TRBJ2-7
ASSNGLAGPYEQY
>TRBV15|TRBJ1-5
ATSMGGDQPQH
>TRBV13|TRBJ1-6
ASSYRPGPLH
>TRBV2|TRBJ2-4
ASSEAGNIQY
>TRBV4-3|TRBJ2-1
ASSQGPGGEQF
>TRBV5-6|TRBJ2-2
ASSLFGGANTGELF
>TRBV6-1|TRBJ1-6
ASSESRGRDSPLH
>TRBV6-5|TRBJ2-3
ASSNRQGDTQY
>TRBV5-4|TRBJ2-7
ASSLTGQGEQY
>TRBV9|TRBJ2-1
ASSVYPGPYNEQF
>TRBV27|TRBJ2-7
ASRKTAQGEQY
>TRBV2|TRBJ1-2
ASSEAWAEYGYT
>TRBV30|TRBJ1-1
AWSVWGLPEAF
>TRBV4-2|TRBJ2-3
ASSQVRGITTDTQY
>TRBV7-9|TRBJ2-3
ASSRSGGGSDTQY
>TRBV19|TRBJ2-7
ASSLRTSSSYEQY
>TRBV4-3|TRBJ2-7
ASSQDIRQGVHEQY
>TRBV19|TRBJ1-1
ATLIRPGGTEAF
>TRBV5-1|TRBJ1-6
ASSPTGGDSPLH
>TRBV9|TRBJ1-2
ASSGRDRLNYGYT
>TRBV5-1|TRBJ2-2
ASRPPGQGSSGELF
>TRBV10-3|TRBJ2-7
AIKGTGGNEQY
>TRBV28|TRBJ2-1
ASIRTSGTAREQF
>TRBV5-4|TRBJ2-7
ASSLSLASSYEQY
>TRBV2|TRBJ2-7
ASGSGFAYEQY
>TRBV15|TRBJ2-7
ATRTGSGEQY
>TRBV11-2|TRBJ1-2
ASSFEDSYGYT
>TRBV7-9|TRBJ1-1
ASSSTGGNTEAF
>TRBV7-3|TRBJ1-1
ASRGTANTEAF
>TRBV4-3|TRBJ1-1
ASSQDPSLNTEAF
>TRBV9|TRBJ1-1
ASSVGRETEAF
>TRBV28|TRBJ1-2
ASNYRIMHGYT
>TRBV5-4|TRBJ1-1
ASSSGGWSDTEAF
>TRBV29-1|TRBJ2-3
SVEDGGTDTQY
>TRBV5-1|TRBJ2-3
ASSFGTSGSTDTQY
>TRBV7-2|TRBJ1-2
ASSSHSEGAGYGYT